The present TCR beta chain was sequenced within a study of human T cells and chemical hapten exposure. Study overall: 2% DPC applied to an approximately 2 cm by approximately 2 cm arm area sensitized donors.

This clonotype has ten or more counts. V trimming: 5 bases; J trimming: 7 bases; junction bases outside the gene matches: 7. This CDR3 region has 15 residues. Germline V CDR1 and CDR2: DFQATT, SNEGSKA (reference sequence). Indicated time point: patch test 2, 6 weeks after DPC sensitization. Noted treatment: therapeutic diphenylcyclopropenone sensitization with weekly scalp DPC. TCRdb reprocessed the RACE reads with MiXCR, giving one entry per CDR3 protein. Of about 96,000 distinct CDR3 sequences listed, 9.3% were seen once; the top ten hold approximately 2.2%. The sample was whole blood, taken in connection with sensitization to the hapten diphenylcyclopropenone (DPC). The chain uses TRBV20-1 and TRBJ2-1, with 14 positions matching TRBD2. This TCR was recovered from a woman in her forties with alopecia areata. Some clones in this sample may be carry-over from other donors' samples. The CDR3 spells CSARTGTSGRNEQFF. Written as DNA, the CDR3 is TGCAGTGCTCGTACCGGGACTAGCGGGAGAAATGAGCAGTTCTTC.